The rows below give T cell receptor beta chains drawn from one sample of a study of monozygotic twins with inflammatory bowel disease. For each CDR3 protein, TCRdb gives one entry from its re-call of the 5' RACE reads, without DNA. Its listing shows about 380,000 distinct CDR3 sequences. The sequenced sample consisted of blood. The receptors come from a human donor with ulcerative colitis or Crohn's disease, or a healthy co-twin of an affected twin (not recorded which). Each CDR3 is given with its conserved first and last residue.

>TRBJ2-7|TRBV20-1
CSAYTSYEQYF
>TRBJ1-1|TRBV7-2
CASSLNQLNTEAFF
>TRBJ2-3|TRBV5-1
CASSLWLRGDTQYF
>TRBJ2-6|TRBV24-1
CATSEGRGASGANVLTF
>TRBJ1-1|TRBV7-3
CASSPRGGHTEAFF
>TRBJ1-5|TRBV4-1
CASSQTQGVNQPQHF
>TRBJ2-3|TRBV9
CASSNPRGRSVGTQYF
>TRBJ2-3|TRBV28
CASSLTSGEWNTQYF
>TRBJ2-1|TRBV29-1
CSVERSGGYNEQFF
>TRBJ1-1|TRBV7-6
CASSTGSTGTEAFF
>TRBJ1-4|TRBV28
CASSPAEAGGWEKLFF
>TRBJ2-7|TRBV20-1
CSARDPVRSYEQYF